The 14 T cell receptor beta chains below all came from one sample that was sequenced in a study of vaccination effects on CD4 cells after COVID-19. Clones were read by immunoSEQ multiplex PCR, and TCRdb kept only the in-frame ones, dropping some. The sample carries tens of thousands of clones, 55% to 75% recorded once. For these receptors, no antigen is known. Antigen-specific CD4+ T cells expanded by the ViraFEST assay with viral peptide pools were then sequenced. Between days 9 and 11 of culture, CD4+ T cells were separated out. Vaccinated participants had no history of SARS-CoV-2 infection and tested negative for nucleocapsid antibodies. The sequences come from CD4+ T cells from PBMCs cultured with SARS-CoV-2 spike peptides, collected before COVID-19 vaccination. These TCRs come from a human donor who received a COVID-19 vaccine.

This sequence joins TRBV2 and TRBJ2-3; 7 positions match TRBD1. From germline, CDR1 is SNHLY and CDR2 FYNNEI. V lost 11 bases, J lost 0 bases, and 11 bases stayed unmatched. This CDR3 is 15 amino acids long. CDR3: CAFSRGTVSTDTQYF. The CDR3 DNA sequence: TGTGCCTTCTCGAGAGGGACAGTAAGCACAGATACGCAGTATTTT.

The J gene is TRBJ2-3, the V gene TRBV25-1, with no clear D. This CDR3 has 13 amino acids. Germline V CDR1 and CDR2: MGHDK, SYGVNS. The V and J ends lost 2 bases and 2 bases respectively, with 5 bases between them. The CDR3 protein is CASSEGLTDTQYF. CDR3 coding DNA: TGTGCCAGCAGTGAAGGCCTCACAGATACGCAGTATTTT.

The V call is TRBV4-3, the J call TRBJ1-1, with D uncertain. The germline V gene has CDR1 LGHNA and CDR2 YSLEER. The CDR3 is 15 amino acids. Trimming took off 2 bases at V and 0 bases at J, with 10 bases between the two ends. CDR3 in amino acids: CASSQMRELNTEAFF. CDR3 DNA: TGCGCCAGCAGCCAAATGAGGGAATTGAACACTGAAGCTTTCTTT.

The CDR3 DNA reads as TGCGCCAGCAGCCAAGATCAGGGGATTGGTGAAAAACTGTTTTTT. Its protein product is CASSQDQGIGEKLFF. The V gene is TRBV4-1, the J gene TRBJ1-4; maybe TRBD1 (6 bases). This CDR3 contains 15 residues. V was pared by 0 bases and J by 7 bases, with 12 bases between. Germline CDR1 reads MGHRA; CDR2 reads YSYEKL.

CDR3 sequence reads: CASSTVYSGRTRAYNEQFF. The CDR3 nucleotides read TGTGCCAGTAGTACGGTATATAGCGGGAGGACCCGGGCCTACAATGAGCAGTTCTTC. The chain couples TRBV19 to TRBJ2-1, with TRBD2 matching 10 bases. V trimming: 4 bases; J trimming: 2 bases; junction bases outside the gene matches: 14. This CDR3 contains 19 residues. Per germline, CDR1 LNHDA and CDR2 SQIVND (reference sequence).

The chain is built from TRBV18 and TRBJ1-4; D unclear. The ends were cut back, 1 base at V and 8 bases at J, with 14 bases in the middle. CDR1 is KGHSH and CDR2 is LQKENI in the germline V gene. This CDR3 region has 15 residues. CDR3 region: CASSPRGGGFEKLFF. In DNA form, the CDR3 reads TGTGCCAGCTCACCACGAGGCGGAGGGTTCGAAAAACTGTTTTTT.

The chain uses TRBV7-2 and TRBJ2-5; the match to TRBD2 covers 9 bases. Germline V gene lookup returns CDR1 SGHTA and CDR2 FQGNSA. V was pared by 1 base and J by 4 bases, with 7 bases of the junction left unmatched. The CDR3 totals 16 residues. CDR3 amino acids: CASSLGLAGHLETQYF. The CDR3 nucleotides read TGTGCCAGCAGCTTAGGTCTAGCGGGGCACTTAGAGACCCAGTACTTC.

This clone was detected a few times. The chain uses TRBV7-3 and TRBJ2-2, with D uncertain. CDR3 length: 12 residues. The V gene's germline CDR1 is SGHTA and CDR2 FQGTGA. V lost 0 bases, J lost 5 bases, and 1 base lay in between. CDR3 sequence: CASSLTTGELFF. The CDR3 DNA sequence: TGTGCCAGCAGCTTAACTACCGGGGAGCTGTTTTTT.

This clone has only one observation. V usage is TRBV11-3 and J usage is TRBJ2-1, with TRBD1 matching 10 bases. The CDR3 has 13 residues. V dropped 6 bases and J dropped 6; count of bases not matched to a gene: 2. CDR1 and CDR2 (germline): SGHNT, YENEEA. The CDR3 DNA sequence: TGTGCCAGCAGTTGGACAGGGGGCAATGAGCAGTTCTTC. It encodes CASSWTGGNEQFF.

In regard to this clone: At one end the junction does not follow the germline gene, possibly because of a read error. The CDR3 here is CASSPPNALMSF. CDR3 nucleotide sequence: TGTGCCAGCAGTCCCCCGAACGCGTTAATGTCCTTC. This chain joins TRBV28 and TRBJ2-4; D call uncertain. This CDR3 is 12 amino acids long. In germline, CDR1 is MDHEN, CDR2 SYDVKM. Based on the CDR3 plus reference TRBV28 and TRBJ2-4, the full variable domain is DVKVTQSSRYLVKRTGEKVFLECVQDMDHENMFWYRQDPGLGLRLIYFSYDVKMKEKGDIPEGYSVSREKKERFSLILESASTNQTSMYLCASSPPNALMSFGAGTRLSVL.

This chain uses TRBV2 with TRBJ2-1, with 10 bases lining up with TRBD2. Germline trimming cut 4 bases from V and 5 bases from J; bases unmatched to any gene: 2. Germline V gene lookup returns CDR1 SNHLY and CDR2 FYNNEI. CDR3 length: 14 residues. CDR3 sequence reads: CASSGGTSDNEQFF. The DNA of the CDR3 is TGTGCCAGCAGTGGGGGGACTAGCGACAATGAGCAGTTCTTC. Full variable domain (outside the CDR3, taken from reference TRBV2 and TRBJ2-1): EPEVTQTPSHQVTQMGQEVILRCVPISNHLYFYWYRQILGQKVEFLVSFYNNEISEKSEIFDDQFSVERPDGSNFTLKIRSTKLEDSAMYFCASSGGTSDNEQFFGPGTRLTVL.

This rearrangement joins TRBV15 to TRBJ2-3, with D possibly TRBD2 on 6 matching bases. Germline CDR1 is LNHNV and CDR2 is YYDKDF (reference sequence). V gave up 1 base and J gave up 5 bases, with 16 bases separating them. This CDR3 has 16 residues. CDR3 amino acids: CATSRAALARGDTQYF. Here the CDR3 DNA reads TGTGCCACCAGCAGAGCGGCGCTAGCGCGAGGAGATACGCAGTATTTT.

The V and J genes are TRBV20-1 and TRBJ2-3, with TRBD1 identical over 11 bases. Trimming removed 3 bases from V and 4 bases from J; junction bases left unmatched: 6. The CDR3 contains 15 residues. The germline gives CDR1 DFQATT, CDR2 SNEGSKA (reference sequence). The CDR3 bases are TGCAGTGCTAGTGACAGGACAGGGGGCCCAGATACGCAGTATTTT. Residues: CSASDRTGGPDTQYF.

The CDR3 DNA sequence: TGTGCCAGCAGCCCGTGGGCCGGGGAGCTGTTTTTT. This sequence encodes CASSPWAGELFF. The chain couples TRBV5-6 to TRBJ2-2; D not resolved. CDR3 length: 12 residues. Germline V gene data show CDR1 as SGHDT and CDR2 as YYEEEE. With 4 bases removed from V and 6 bases from J, the gap between germline ends came to 7 bases.